Following are 28 T cell receptor beta chains from one sample sequenced in a study of shared clonotypes between healthy human individuals. Method: immunoSEQ multiplex PCR; TCRdb's copy keeps in-frame clones and lacks some. The data show over 950,000 clones, 70% to 85% seen once. Sequenced sample: memory CD4+ T cells from PBMCs. The subset: CD45RA-negative fraction. The receptor source for this set is a man younger than 35 in good health. Some clones in this sample may be carry-over from other donors' samples.

The V call is TRBV27, the J call TRBJ2-3; D unresolved. Trimming stripped 0 bases from V and 4 bases from J, with 11 bases between. Germline CDR1 reads MNHEY; CDR2 reads SMNVEV (reference sequence). The CDR3 consists of 15 residues. The CDR3 region is CASSLSKIDPDTQYF. DNA for the CDR3: TGTGCCAGCAGTTTATCGAAGATAGACCCAGATACGCAGTATTTT.

The chain recombines TRBV28 with TRBJ1-4; 9 bases line up with TRBD1. This CDR3 is 17 amino acids long. Trimming at V came to 7 bases and at J to 2 bases, leaving 11 bases not matched to a gene. CDR1 and CDR2 (germline): MDHEN, SYDVKM. CDR3 sequence: CASTQDRGGTTNEKLFF. In DNA form, the CDR3 reads TGTGCCAGCACTCAAGACAGGGGGGGAACGACTAATGAAAAACTGTTTTTT. The entire variable domain, with the rest obtained from reference TRBV28 and TRBJ1-4, is as follows: DVKVTQSSRYLVKRTGEKVFLECVQDMDHENMFWYRQDPGLGLRLIYFSYDVKMKEKGDIPEGYSVSREKKERFSLILESASTNQTSMYLCASTQDRGGTTNEKLFFGSGTQLSVL.

V usage is TRBV30 and J usage is TRBJ1-2, with D perhaps matching TRBD1 (5 bases). The V end was cut by 8 bases, the J end by 8 bases, with 15 bases between. Germline V lookup: CDR1 GTSNPN, CDR2 SVGIG (reference sequence). The CDR3 runs to 11 residues. CDR3 in DNA: TGTGCCGGAAGTCGCGCAGGGGGCTACACCTTC. It is translated as CAGSRAGGYTF.

This chain connects TRBV4-2 to TRBJ2-5; 9 bases line up with TRBD2. The CDR3 has 16 residues. V shed 0 bases, J shed 0 bases, and the junction held 2 bases outside the gene matches. The germline V gene has CDR1 LGHNA and CDR2 YNFKEQ. CDR3: CASSQDLAGYQETQYF. Here the CDR3 DNA reads TGTGCCAGCAGCCAAGATCTAGCGGGATACCAAGAGACCCAGTACTTC.

The chain recombines TRBV2 with TRBJ2-1; no firm D call. V was trimmed by 2 bases and J by 8 bases, leaving 13 bases between them. Germline V gives CDR1 SNHLY, CDR2 FYNNEI. This CDR3 is built from 14 residues. The CDR3, as DNA: TGTGCCAGCAGTGAACGTCCGCAGGACGATGAGCAGTTCTTC. Amino acid sequence: CASSERPQDDEQFF.

The chain carries TRBV6-1 and TRBJ2-7; 7 bases agree with TRBD1. The CDR3 sequence is 15 residues long. CDR1 is MNHNS and CDR2 is SASEGT in the germline V gene. The V gene end was trimmed by 1 base and the J gene end by 3 bases; junction bases not matched to a gene: 6. CDR3 coding DNA: TGTGCCAGCAGTGAAGGTAGGGGGACAGTCTACGAGCAGTACTTC. Protein sequence: CASSEGRGTVYEQYF.

The rearrangement uses TRBV6-1 and TRBJ1-5; possible D gene TRBD1, 6 bases. Germline CDR1 MNHNS, CDR2 SASEGT. CDR3 length equals 14 residues. Trimming left V 10 bases short and J 0 bases short, with 13 bases between. CDR3 nucleotides: TGTGCCACCGGACAGCCATTTAGCAATCAGCCCCAGCATTTT. Protein sequence: CATGQPFSNQPQHF.

The CDR3 is CASSLAGDGADTQYF. The CDR3, as DNA: TGTGCCAGCAGTTTGGCGGGAGATGGTGCAGATACGCAGTATTTT. The V and J genes are TRBV28 and TRBJ2-3; TRBD2 aligns across 7 bases. The CDR3 is 15 amino acids. Trimming at V came to 3 bases and at J to 4 bases, leaving 7 bases not matched to a gene. CDR1 MDHEN and CDR2 SYDVKM come from the germline V gene.

This clone came up a few times. This chain uses TRBV27 with TRBJ2-2; no definite D call. Trimming took off 5 bases at V and 4 bases at J, with 14 bases between the two ends. Germline V gene data show CDR1 as MNHEY and CDR2 as SMNVEV (reference sequence). The CDR3 runs to 15 residues. In DNA form, the CDR3 reads TGTGCCAGCAGTCTTCGTTGGTCTAGCACCGGGGAGCTGTTTTTT. Protein: CASSLRWSSTGELFF.

Remarks on this clone: Distinct nucleotide sequences in the sample also encode this CDR3. This rearrangement joins TRBV2 to TRBJ2-7; D possibly corresponds to TRBD2 (5 bases). The length of the CDR3 is 12 residues. V was trimmed by 2 bases and J by 4 bases, leaving 6 bases between them. The germline V gene encodes CDR1 SNHLY and CDR2 FYNNEI. CDR3 loop: CASSETGYEQYF. CDR3 DNA sequence: TGTGCCAGCAGTGAAACGGGGTACGAGCAGTACTTC.

The V gene is TRBV30, the J gene TRBJ1-1, with D unclear. The CDR3 covers 11 residues. The germline V gene has CDR1 GTSNPN and CDR2 SVGIG (reference sequence). V lost 2 bases, J lost 7 bases, and 8 bases lay in between. The chain's CDR3 is CAWSKQLEAFF. The CDR3 region has the DNA TGTGCCTGGAGTAAGCAGCTTGAAGCTTTCTTT.

A note on this clone: A read error may be the cause here, since a much bigger clone is one base away. The CDR3 here is CASSLVLPGSTEAFF. CDR3 DNA: TGTGCCAGCAGCTTGGTGCTACCAGGGAGCACTGAAGCTTTCTTT. This chain links TRBV5-6 with TRBJ1-1; perhaps TRBD1 as D (5 bases). This CDR3 is built from 15 residues. Germline CDR1 reads SGHDT; CDR2 reads YYEEEE. V shed 0 bases and J shed 4 bases, with 13 bases lying between them.

V usage is TRBV29-1 and J usage is TRBJ2-1; no firm D call. Germline CDR1 SQVTM, CDR2 ANQGSEA. Between the trimmed V and J ends, which lost 4 bases and 6 bases, there was a span of 13 bases. There are 13 residues in the CDR3. CDR3 protein: CSVGAATFNEQFF. The CDR3 nucleotides read TGCAGCGTTGGTGCCGCCACTTTCAATGAGCAGTTCTTC.

The gene calls are TRBV11-1 and TRBJ2-5; a possible D gene is TRBD2 (6 bases). Trimming stripped 7 bases from V and 2 bases from J, with 11 bases between. CDR1 SGHAT and CDR2 FQDESV come from the germline V gene (reference sequence). This CDR3 is built from 13 residues. The CDR3 bases are TGTGCCAGCACTCGGGACTCTCAAGAGACCCAGTACTTC. Translating gives CASTRDSQETQYF.

Points on this clone: The identical CDR3 is also encoded by other nucleotide sequences in the sample. V and J are TRBV5-1 and TRBJ2-7; unclear D gene. Germline loops: CDR1 SGHRS, CDR2 YFSETQ. The CDR3 covers 14 residues. Trimming pared 4 bases from V and 0 bases from J, leaving 11 bases between. The CDR3 spells CASSPAGGSYEQYF. The DNA for the CDR3 is TGCGCCAGCAGCCCAGCAGGTGGCTCCTACGAGCAGTACTTC.

Regarding this clone: The same CDR3 is also encoded by other DNA sequences in this sample. This chain connects TRBV5-4 to TRBJ1-2; the D is unclear. In germline, CDR1 is SGHNT, CDR2 YYREEE (reference sequence). The V end lost 0 bases, the J end lost 8 bases, and 5 bases lay between the germline ends. The length of the CDR3 is 11 residues. The CDR3 spells CASSLGGGYTF. The CDR3 DNA sequence: TGTGCCAGCAGCTTGGGTGGGGGCTACACCTTC.

This clone was seen a handful of times. The CDR3 DNA reads TGCAGCGTTTTATTGCAAGGGAGGAGGCAAGAGACCCAGTACTTC. This translates into CSVLLQGRRQETQYF. The rearrangement links TRBV29-1 to TRBJ2-5, with TRBD2 as a possible D gene (6 bases). Trimming took 5 bases from V and 2 from J, leaving 18 bases between them. The CDR3 extends over 15 amino acids. Germline V gene sequence: CDR1 SQVTM, CDR2 ANQGSEA.

As to this clone: Other DNA sequences in this sample translate to the same CDR3. The genes are TRBV18 and TRBJ2-3; TRBD2 matches 12 bases. The germline V gene has CDR1 KGHSH and CDR2 LQKENI. V dropped 3 bases and J dropped 5; count of bases not matched to a gene: 6. This CDR3 is 16 amino acids long. DNA for the CDR3: TGTGCCAGCTCACCCCTAGCGGGAGGGCCTGGAGATACGCAGTATTTT. As protein: CASSPLAGGPGDTQYF.

The chain has TRBV28 and TRBJ1-4, with 10 bases identical to TRBD1. Germline loops: CDR1 MDHEN, CDR2 SYDVKM. The CDR3 spans 14 residues. V dropped 5 bases and J dropped 8; count of bases not matched to a gene: 5. CDR3 sequence (DNA): TGTGCCAGCAGTGTAGACAGGGGGCGAGAAAAACTGTTTTTT. It translates to CASSVDRGREKLFF.

The gene calls are TRBV28 and TRBJ2-3; 8 positions agree with TRBD2. The CDR3 runs 15 residues. Germline trimming cut 6 bases from V and 4 bases from J; bases unmatched to any gene: 9. The germline V gene encodes CDR1 MDHEN and CDR2 SYDVKM. Here the CDR3 DNA reads TGTGCCAGCAGCCCGTGGGCGGGAGGATCAGATACGCAGTATTTT. Translating it yields CASSPWAGGSDTQYF. Looking up the rest from reference TRBV28 and TRBJ2-3 gives the full variable domain: DVKVTQSSRYLVKRTGEKVFLECVQDMDHENMFWYRQDPGLGLRLIYFSYDVKMKEKGDIPEGYSVSREKKERFSLILESASTNQTSMYLCASSPWAGGSDTQYFGPGTRLTVL.

The V gene is TRBV5-5, the J gene TRBJ2-7, with 8 bases matching TRBD1. This CDR3 is 16 amino acids long. J was trimmed by 4 bases and V by 0 bases; bases with no gene match: 9. CDR1 and CDR2 from the germline V gene are SGHKS and YYEKEE (reference sequence). CDR3 in DNA: TGTGCCAGCAGCTTGGCTGGGACAGGCAATGGGTACGAGCAGTACTTC. Translated, it gives CASSLAGTGNGYEQYF.

Notes on this clone: This same CDR3 is encoded by further DNA sequences in the sample. The chain combines TRBV28 with TRBJ1-5; 7 bases are shared with TRBD1. Looked up from germline, CDR1 is MDHEN and CDR2 is SYDVKM. There are 15 residues in the CDR3. Unmatched junction bases numbered 9, after V lost 5 bases and J lost 5 bases. The CDR3 coding sequence is TGTGCCAGCAGTCCCTCCGGGACAGCCGATCAGCCCCAGCATTTT. This encodes CASSPSGTADQPQHF.

This rearrangement joins TRBV11-2 to TRBJ2-5; 8 nucleotides agree with TRBD1. With 8 bases clipped from V and 5 bases from J, the junction kept 7 bases outside the gene matches. The CDR3 is 13 amino acids. CDR1 and CDR2 from the germline V gene are SGHAT and FQNNGV. CDR3 region: CASVRGPQETQYF. CDR3 sequence (DNA): TGTGCCAGCGTCAGGGGGCCCCAGGAGACCCAGTACTTC.

The chain is built from TRBV9 and TRBJ2-7; the D gene is possibly TRBD1 (5 bases). This CDR3 comprises 14 residues. Germline V CDR1 and CDR2: SGDLS, YYNGEE. V gave up 0 bases and J gave up 4 bases, with 11 bases separating them. As DNA, the CDR3 is TGTGCCAGCAGCGTAGGGGCAGGGCGGTACGAGCAGTACTTC. The encoded protein is CASSVGAGRYEQYF.

The chain is built from TRBV25-1 and TRBJ1-1, with TRBD1 as a possible D gene (5 bases). V dropped 3 bases and J dropped 1 base, with 12 bases sitting between them. Germline CDR1 MGHDK, CDR2 SYGVNS. This CDR3 contains 15 residues. This CDR3 reads CASSDGRGGNTEAFF. CDR3 bases: TGTGCCAGCAGTGATGGTAGGGGCGGGAACACTGAAGCTTTCTTT.

The rearrangement uses TRBV28 and TRBJ2-1, with 10 bases fitting TRBD2. Germline CDR1 MDHEN, CDR2 SYDVKM. This CDR3 has 16 amino acids. Unmatched junction bases numbered 16, after V lost 10 bases and J lost 7 bases. CDR3 nucleotide sequence: TGTGCCATCTTCCCTAGCGGGAGCTTGTCGGGAAATGAGCAGTTCTTC. Translated: CAIFPSGSLSGNEQFF.

CDR3 protein: CASSGEDPEAFF. Here the CDR3 DNA reads TGTGCCAGCAGTGGGGAAGACCCCGAAGCTTTCTTT. The J gene is TRBJ1-1, the V gene TRBV2, with D unclear. Trimming removed 4 bases at V and 8 bases at J, with 11 bases between. This CDR3 has 12 amino acids. Germline values: CDR1 SNHLY, CDR2 FYNNEI.

This clone has only a few counts. The chain recombines TRBV29-1 with TRBJ2-7; TRBD1 agrees at 9 bases. The V gene's germline CDR1 is SQVTM and CDR2 ANQGSEA. V dropped 4 bases and J dropped 4; count of bases not matched to a gene: 5. The CDR3 length is 13 residues. The CDR3 region is CSVGTTGGYEQYF. Here the CDR3 DNA reads TGCAGCGTTGGAACGACAGGGGGTTACGAGCAGTACTTC.